The 21 T cell receptor beta chains below all came from one sample that was sequenced in a study of chemoradiotherapy in HPV16-positive cancers. TCRdb keeps only in-frame clones here, not all; method: immunoSEQ multiplex PCR. The table lists 7,700 or so clones, roughly two thirds of them singletons, with roughly 29% in the top ten. Sampling was done from a patient who underwent chemoradiotherapy. The receptors here all came from a human donor with HPV-associated anogenital cancer.

This chain connects TRBV7-2 to TRBJ2-7, with a weak D call TRBD1 (5 bases). The germline V gene encodes CDR1 SGHTA and CDR2 FQGNSA. The CDR3 is made up of 13 amino acids. The V end was cut by 5 bases, the J end by 3 bases, with 11 bases between. CDR3 sequence reads: CASSGRQGYEQYF. For the CDR3, the DNA is TGTGCCAGCAGCGGACGTCAGGGCTACGAGCAGTACTTC. The variable domain in full, completed from reference TRBV7-2 and TRBJ2-7, reads GAGVSQSPSNKVTEKGKDVELRCDPISGHTALYWYRQSLGQGLEFLIYFQGNSAPDKSGLPSDRFSAERTGGSVSTLTIQRTQQEDSAVYLCASSGRQGYEQYFGPGTRLTVT.

The chain joins TRBV2 to TRBJ2-3, with no clear D. Deletions cut 4 bases from V and 4 bases from J, with 9 bases between. The CDR3 is 13 residues long. Germline V lookup: CDR1 SNHLY, CDR2 FYNNEI. The CDR3 region is CASSVQRADTQYF. CDR3 nucleotide sequence: TGTGCCAGCAGTGTACAGAGAGCAGATACGCAGTATTTT.

The rearrangement joins TRBV9 to TRBJ2-3, with D perhaps TRBD1 (5 bases). The CDR3 has 14 amino acids. Germline-derived CDR1 and CDR2 are SGDLS and YYNGEE. Trimming stripped 4 bases from V and 2 bases from J, with 11 bases between. The CDR3 nucleotides are TGTGCCAGCAGCAAAGGACATACCACAGATACGCAGTATTTT. It specifies CASSKGHTTDTQYF.

The chain is built from TRBV6-1 and TRBJ1-1; no clear D gene. This CDR3 has 12 residues. Looked up from germline, CDR1 is MNHNS and CDR2 is SASEGT. Trimming stripped 6 bases from V and 1 base from J, with 6 bases between. CDR3 amino acids: CASRYWNTEAFF. The DNA of the CDR3 is TGTGCCAGCAGATATTGGAACACTGAAGCTTTCTTT.

In its sample, this clone is large (0.1 to 1%). This chain connects TRBV6-1 to TRBJ1-2; D is perhaps TRBD1 (6 bases). The CDR3 spans 13 residues. Germline V gives CDR1 MNHNS, CDR2 SASEGT. The germline V and J ends were trimmed by 5 bases and 3 bases, with 10 bases remaining between them. CDR3 in amino acids: CASSPRQDYGYTF. The CDR3 DNA sequence: TGTGCCAGCAGTCCCCGACAGGACTATGGCTACACCTTC.

The rearrangement joins TRBV4-1 to TRBJ2-5; 11 bases map to TRBD2. The CDR3 spans 17 residues. Trimming at V came to 5 bases and at J to 2 bases, leaving 10 bases not matched to a gene. CDR1 MGHRA and CDR2 YSYEKL come from the germline V gene. The CDR3 DNA sequence: TGCGCCAGCAGCAGACTAGCGGGGAATTTACTTCAAGAGACCCAGTACTTC. This sequence encodes CASSRLAGNLLQETQYF.

The sample holds one count of this clone. The chain couples TRBV13 to TRBJ1-1; D not certain. V was pared by 4 bases and J by 1 base, with 16 bases between. The CDR3 totals 16 residues. The germline V gene has CDR1 PRHDT and CDR2 FYEKMQ (reference sequence). CDR3: CASSSAVHHGNTEAFF. In nucleotides, the CDR3 is TGTGCCAGCAGCTCCGCCGTCCATCACGGGAACACTGAAGCTTTCTTT.

V is TRBV29-1 and J is TRBJ1-2, with unresolved D. This CDR3 is 15 amino acids long. Germline V gene lookup returns CDR1 SQVTM and CDR2 ANQGSEA. V was shortened by 2 bases and J by 1 base, with 14 bases between the two germline ends. The CDR3 bases are TGCAGCGTTGAACACCATTCGTCCAATAACTATGGCTACACCTTC. The encoded protein is CSVEHHSSNNYGYTF. The full variable domain, in which reference TRBV29-1 and TRBJ1-2 provide the parts outside the CDR3, is SAVISQKPSRDICQRGTSLTIQCQVDSQVTMMFWYRQQPGQSLTLIATANQGSEATYESGFVIDKFPISRPNLTFSTLTVSNMSPEDSSIYLCSVEHHSSNNYGYTFGSGTRLTVV.

V usage is TRBV21-1 and J usage is TRBJ1-1. TRBV21-1 is an annotated pseudogene. CDR3 length: 15 amino acids. The CDR3 sequence: CASSKESSAGTEAFF. CDR3 in DNA: TGTGCCAGCAGCAAAGAATCTTCCGCGGGCACTGAAGCTTTCTTT.

This chain links TRBV18 with TRBJ2-1; either TRBD1 or TRBD2 may supply D (6 bases each). V gave up 6 bases and J gave up 7 bases, with 25 bases separating them. The CDR3 is made up of 17 amino acids. Germline V gene lookup returns CDR1 KGHSH and CDR2 LQKENI. The CDR3 protein is CASSSFRRGRLENEQFF. The CDR3 bases are TGTGCCAGCTCCTCTTTTCGCCGGGGGCGCTTGGAAAATGAGCAGTTCTTC. The full variable domain, with the rest looked up from reference TRBV18 and TRBJ2-1, is NAGVMQNPRHLVRRRGQEARLRCSPMKGHSHVYWYRQLPEEGLKFMVYLQKENIIDESGMPKERFSAEFPKEGPSILRIQQVVRGDSAAYFCASSSFRRGRLENEQFFGPGTRLTVL.

This chain links TRBV7-2 with TRBJ2-7; tentative D call: TRBD2 (6 bases). CDR1 and CDR2 from the germline V gene are SGHTA and FQGNSA. The CDR3 extends over 14 amino acids. Trimming removed 1 base at V and 5 bases at J, with 12 bases between. The CDR3 loop is CASSLEGGPHEQYF. The DNA for the CDR3 is TGTGCCAGCAGCTTAGAGGGAGGCCCTCACGAGCAGTACTTC. Supplemented by reference TRBV7-2 and TRBJ2-7, the full variable domain reads GAGVSQSPSNKVTEKGKDVELRCDPISGHTALYWYRQSLGQGLEFLIYFQGNSAPDKSGLPSDRFSAERTGGSVSTLTIQRTQQEDSAVYLCASSLEGGPHEQYFGPGTRLTVT.

The chain has TRBV18 and TRBJ1-1, with a weak D call TRBD1 (5 bases). Germline CDR1 and CDR2: KGHSH and LQKENI. The V end was cut by 3 bases, the J end by 3 bases, with 14 bases between. The CDR3 runs 15 residues. The CDR3 reads CASSPVWRGDTEAFF. The DNA of the CDR3 is TGTGCCAGCTCACCGGTGTGGAGGGGCGACACTGAAGCTTTCTTT.

The chain employs TRBV5-6 and TRBJ2-2; no reliable D call. CDR1 is SGHDT and CDR2 is YYEEEE in the germline V gene. The CDR3 length is 12 residues. V lost 3 bases to trimming and J lost 7 bases, with 7 bases between them. The CDR3 DNA follows: TGTGCCAGCAGCTCGATCGTCGGGGAGCTGTTTTTT. It codes for CASSSIVGELFF.

The V gene is TRBV5-4, the J gene TRBJ2-2, with 7 bases aligning to TRBD1. J gave up 9 bases and V 4 bases, and 12 bases lay outside the gene matches. The CDR3 totals 15 residues. The germline gives CDR1 SGHNT, CDR2 YYREEE (reference sequence). The CDR3 nucleotides read TGTGCCAGCAGCCCCAAGGGGGCAATATATAGGGAGCTGTTTTTT. It codes for CASSPKGAIYRELFF.

The CDR3 DNA is TGTGCCAGCAGTCCACGGGACAGCCGCGGGCATCAGCCCCAGCATTTT. This sequence encodes CASSPRDSRGHQPQHF. The V gene is TRBV27, the J gene TRBJ1-5; 7 nucleotides agree with TRBD1. Trimming at V came to 5 bases and at J to 5 bases, leaving 12 bases not matched to a gene. This CDR3 region has 16 residues. CDR1 MNHEY and CDR2 SMNVEV come from the germline V gene (reference sequence).

The chain joins TRBV27 to TRBJ1-4; D unresolved. Germline V gene sequence: CDR1 MNHEY, CDR2 SMNVEV (reference sequence). Trimming removed 2 bases at V and 6 bases at J, with 25 bases between. The CDR3 loop spans 19 amino acids. The CDR3 nucleotides read TGTGCCAGCAGTTTAAACCCTATCTCGGACCCGAGGGTAGATGAAAAACTGTTTTTT. This codes for CASSLNPISDPRVDEKLFF.

The chain combines TRBV7-6 with TRBJ1-1; no firm D call. The germline V gene encodes CDR1 SGHVS and CDR2 FNYEAQ. The CDR3 has 14 residues. Trimming removed 2 bases at V and 1 base at J, with 8 bases between. CDR3 DNA sequence: TGTGCCAGCAGCTTACCGACCCAGAACACTGAAGCTTTCTTT. Translated, it gives CASSLPTQNTEAFF.

This clone is a singleton in its sample. The chain uses TRBV4-3 and TRBJ2-2; D unclear. The CDR3 length is 13 residues. V shed 0 bases and J shed 7 bases, with 6 bases lying between them. CDR1 is LGHNA, CDR2 YSLEER, per germline. In DNA form, the CDR3 reads TGCGCCAGCAGCCAAGATCGAGGCGGGGAGCTGTTTTTT. This sequence encodes CASSQDRGGELFF.

This sequence joins TRBV9 and TRBJ1-3; D gene ambiguous. This CDR3 spans 15 amino acids. V was shortened by 1 base and J by 2 bases, with 10 bases between the two germline ends. Germline V gene lookup returns CDR1 SGDLS and CDR2 YYNGEE. The chain's CDR3 is CASSVTGDTGNTIYF. The CDR3 bases are TGTGCCAGCAGCGTAACCGGGGATACTGGAAACACCATATATTTT.

V usage is TRBV4-3 and J usage is TRBJ1-3, with 8 bases that match TRBD1. Looked up from germline, CDR1 is LGHNA and CDR2 is YSLEER. V gave up 4 bases and J gave up 4 bases; unmatched junction bases: 18. The CDR3 extends over 19 amino acids. The CDR3 reads CASSPTRTGLVSYGNTIYF. The CDR3 bases are TGCGCCAGCAGCCCCACTCGGACAGGGTTGGTGTCATACGGAAACACCATATATTTT.

Relative to its sample, this clone is large. The rearrangement links TRBV23-1 to TRBJ1-5; 9 nucleotides align to TRBD1. TRBV23-1 qualifies as an ORF whose function is uncertain. J was trimmed by 7 bases and V by 4 bases; bases with no gene match: 8. This CDR3 has 15 amino acids. The CDR3 region has the DNA TGCGCCAGCAGTCGAGGGACAGGGAACGAGCAGCCCCAGCATTTT. Translating it yields CASSRGTGNEQPQHF.